The 12 T cell receptor beta chains reported below all come from one sample, sequenced in a study of shared T cell receptors in the human thymus. Generated by immunoSEQ multiplex PCR, the TCRdb table keeps only in-frame clones and is missing some. The sample records 450,000 to 650,000 clones, 75% to 85% being singletons. The data also belong to a second study, concerning human thymus T cells.

Sequenced: thymocytes. These receptors were obtained from a boy under three years old with a congenital heart defect.

The chain recombines TRBV14 with TRBJ2-1, with no clear D. Trimming took off 0 bases at V and 6 bases at J, with 12 bases between the two ends. Germline V gene sequence: CDR1 SGHDN, CDR2 FVKESK. This CDR3 has 15 residues. The CDR3 loop is CASSQEKGLGNEQFF. Written as DNA, the CDR3 is TGTGCCAGCAGCCAAGAGAAAGGTCTAGGCAATGAGCAGTTCTTC.

This sequence joins TRBV5-1 and TRBJ1-4, with D tentatively TRBD1 (6 bases). Trimming removed 4 bases from V and 6 bases from J, with 16 bases in between. This CDR3 has 15 amino acids. Germline V gene lookup returns CDR1 SGHRS and CDR2 YFSETQ. The CDR3 DNA is TGCGCCAGCAGCCGGAGGGGGGGGCCCGATGAAAAACTGTTTTTT. This encodes CASSRRGGPDEKLFF.

The V gene is TRBV4-3, the J gene TRBJ2-1; 12 nucleotides line up with TRBD2. The V gene's germline CDR1 is LGHNA and CDR2 YSLEER. This CDR3 contains 14 residues. J gave up 5 bases and V 6 bases, and 2 bases lay outside the gene matches. CDR3 DNA: TGCGCCAGCAGTCGACTAGCGGGAGACAATGAGCAGTTCTTC. Translating gives CASSRLAGDNEQFF.

The chain couples TRBV2 to TRBJ2-7; tentatively, D is TRBD2 (6 bases). Deletions cut 7 bases from V and 12 bases from J, with 16 bases between. Germline-derived CDR1 and CDR2 are SNHLY and FYNNEI. This CDR3 is 11 amino acids long. The DNA for the CDR3 is TGTGCCAGCATGAGGGGACTCGCCGGGTACTTC. This translates into CASMRGLAGYF. Full variable domain (missing parts from reference TRBV2 and TRBJ2-7): EPEVTQTPSHQVTQMGQEVILRCVPISNHLYFYWYRQILGQKVEFLVSFYNNEISEKSEIFDDQFSVERPDGSNFTLKIRSTKLEDSAMYFCASMRGLAGYFGPGTRLTVT.

The V and J genes are TRBV9 and TRBJ1-1, with 7 nucleotides matching TRBD1. Germline values: CDR1 SGDLS, CDR2 YYNGEE. With 1 base clipped from V and 4 bases from J, the junction kept 16 bases outside the gene matches. The CDR3 spans 18 residues. The CDR3 DNA sequence: TGTGCCAGCAGCGTACTCGACAGGGCGGTGATGAGGGTCACTGAAGCTTTCTTT. Protein product: CASSVLDRAVMRVTEAFF.

Comments on this clone: Distinct nucleotide sequences in the sample also encode this CDR3. The genes are TRBV20-1 and TRBJ2-5; 7 positions match TRBD1. J lost 4 bases, V lost 6 bases, and 2 bases had no gene match. Germline-derived CDR1 and CDR2 are DFQATT and SNEGSKA (reference sequence). This CDR3 is 11 amino acids long. The CDR3 DNA follows: TGCAGTGCAAACAGGGGAGAGACCCAGTACTTC. Encoded protein: CSANRGETQYF.

This clone was counted only a few times. The chain employs TRBV9 and TRBJ2-1, with D possibly TRBD2 on 7 matching bases. Per germline, CDR1 SGDLS and CDR2 YYNGEE. The V gene lost 0 bases and the J gene lost 12 bases, with 13 bases spanning the gap. This CDR3 has 13 amino acids. Here the CDR3 reads CASSVEGGGWQFF. The CDR3 nucleotides are TGTGCCAGCAGCGTAGAAGGGGGAGGGTGGCAGTTCTTC.

This clone appeared a few times. The chain couples TRBV6-6 to TRBJ2-3; perhaps TRBD2 as D (6 bases). Germline CDR1 MNHNY, CDR2 SVGAGI (reference sequence). The ends were cut back, 5 bases at V and 1 base at J, with 16 bases in the middle. There are 16 residues in the CDR3. The CDR3 sequence is CASSNPPGGGTDTQYF. DNA of the CDR3: TGTGCCAGCAGTAACCCCCCCGGGGGAGGCACAGATACGCAGTATTTT.

The V and J genes are TRBV7-7 and TRBJ2-5; 14 bases fit TRBD2. The CDR3 runs to 17 residues. Trimming removed 1 base from V and 2 bases from J; junction bases left unmatched: 3. CDR1 is SSHAT, CDR2 FNYEAQ, per germline (reference sequence). The CDR3, as DNA: TGTGCCAGCAGCTTAGGACTAGCGGGGGGGTGGCAAGAGACCCAGTACTTC. As protein: CASSLGLAGGWQETQYF. The full variable domain, rest sourced from reference TRBV7-7 and TRBJ2-5, is GAGVSQSPRYKVTKRGQDVTLRCDPISSHATLYWYQQALGQGPEFLTYFNYEAQPDKSGLPSDRFSAERPEGSISTLTIQRTEQRDSAMYRCASSLGLAGGWQETQYFGPGTRLLVL.

This chain uses TRBV28 with TRBJ2-3, with D possibly matching TRBD1 (6 bases). The germline V gene has CDR1 MDHEN and CDR2 SYDVKM. The CDR3 spans 14 residues. The V and J ends lost 6 bases and 2 bases respectively, with 12 bases between them. CDR3 amino acids: CASRGAGDTDTQYF. In DNA form, the CDR3 reads TGTGCCAGCAGGGGGGCAGGCGACACAGATACGCAGTATTTT.

The CDR3 region is CASRPRGQGIPGANVLTF. In nucleotides, the CDR3 is TGTGCCAGCAGGCCTCGGGGACAGGGGATCCCTGGGGCCAACGTCCTGACTTTC. The chain uses TRBV27 and TRBJ2-6; 10 bases are a match to TRBD1. Trimming cost V 6 bases and J 2 bases; bases outside gene matches: 10. Germline V gives CDR1 MNHEY, CDR2 SMNVEV (reference sequence). The length of the CDR3 is 18 residues. The entire variable domain, with the rest obtained from reference TRBV27 and TRBJ2-6, is as follows: EAQVTQNPRYLITVTGKKLTVTCSQNMNHEYMSWYRQDPGLGLRQIYYSMNVEVTDKGDVPEGYKVSRKEKRNFPLILESPSPNQTSLYFCASRPRGQGIPGANVLTFGAGSRLTVL.

The V and J genes are TRBV28 and TRBJ1-5, with D possibly TRBD1 on 5 matching bases. The CDR3 consists of 15 residues. Germline-derived CDR1 and CDR2 are MDHEN and SYDVKM. Trimming stripped 0 bases from V and 7 bases from J, with 13 bases between. DNA of the CDR3: TGTGCCAGCAGTTTATGCCAAGGGGAAGGGCAGCCCCAGCATTTT. As protein: CASSLCQGEGQPQHF. The whole variable domain, filled in from reference TRBV28 and TRBJ1-5, reads DVKVTQSSRYLVKRTGEKVFLECVQDMDHENMFWYRQDPGLGLRLIYFSYDVKMKEKGDIPEGYSVSREKKERFSLILESASTNQTSMYLCASSLCQGEGQPQHFGDGTRLSIL.